Below, 13 T cell receptor beta chains from the same sample are listed, as sequenced in a study of blood T cell repertoires in COVID-19. Assay used: immunoSEQ multiplex PCR; TCRdb lists only in-frame clones, some missing. This table holds roughly 250,000 clones, about 91% found once. The sequenced material came from PBMCs or T cells enriched from blood (not recorded which). The receptors derive from a middle-aged woman with acute COVID-19.

V usage is TRBV24-1 and J usage is TRBJ2-1, with 10 bases that match TRBD1. Germline lookup yields CDR1 KGHDR and CDR2 SFDVKD. The CDR3 runs to 14 residues. Trimming removed 8 bases from V and 4 bases from J; junction bases left unmatched: 4. CDR3 in DNA: TGTGCCACCAATAAGGGACAGGGGTACAATGAGCAGTTCTTC. As protein: CATNKGQGYNEQFF.

The genes are TRBV3-1 (or the pseudogene TRBV3-2) and TRBJ1-2; D possibly corresponds to TRBD1 (6 bases). This CDR3 contains 13 residues. V was clipped by 4 bases and J by 5 bases, with 11 bases between them. CDR1 is LGHDT and CDR2 is YNNKEL in the germline V gene (reference sequence). DNA of the CDR3: TGTGCCAGCAGCCTAGGACAGAGATATGGCTACACCTTC. This translates into CASSLGQRYGYTF.

The chain uses TRBV5-1 and TRBJ2-7; 14 bases map to TRBD2. Germline-derived CDR1 and CDR2 are SGHRS and YFSETQ. CDR3 size: 17 residues. V gave up 0 bases and J gave up 1 base; unmatched junction bases: 3. The CDR3 loop is CASSLAGLAGGSYEQYF. CDR3 nucleotides: TGCGCCAGCAGCTTGGCCGGACTAGCGGGAGGTTCCTACGAGCAGTACTTC.

This clone came up a few times. This sequence joins TRBV6-5 and TRBJ2-3, with 7 bases identical to TRBD1. Germline V gives CDR1 MNHEY, CDR2 SVGAGI. There are 14 residues in the CDR3. V trimming: 6 bases; J trimming: 3 bases; junction bases outside the gene matches: 6. CDR3 in DNA: TGTGCCAGCAGACGGAGGACAGGAACAGATACGCAGTATTTT. Translation: CASRRRTGTDTQYF.

CDR3 residues: CAISEPPTDTQYF. The CDR3 DNA follows: TGTGCCATCAGTGAGCCTCCCACAGATACGCAGTATTTT. V is TRBV10-3 and J is TRBJ2-3; D gene uncertain. Germline CDR1 ENHRY, CDR2 SYGVKD. The CDR3 extends over 13 amino acids. The V and J ends lost 2 bases and 2 bases respectively, with 5 bases between them.

This clone is a singleton in its sample. The V and J genes are TRBV23-1 and TRBJ2-3, with TRBD1 identical over 7 bases. TRBV23-1 is designated an ORF whose function remains uncertain. CDR3 length equals 16 residues. Trimming at V came to 3 bases and at J to 0 bases, leaving 6 bases not matched to a gene. CDR3 sequence: CASSHDRDSSTDTQYF. DNA of the CDR3: TGCGCCAGCAGTCATGACCGGGACAGTAGCACAGATACGCAGTATTTT.

The table lists this clone with a count of one. The rearrangement joins TRBV6-5 to TRBJ2-3; 7 bases map to TRBD2. The junction had 9 bases not matched to a gene; V was cut back by 6 bases and J by 3 bases. From germline, CDR1 is MNHEY and CDR2 SVGAGI. The CDR3 is 15 residues long. CDR3: CASSHSLAETDTQYF. In DNA, the CDR3 is TGTGCCAGCAGCCACAGCCTAGCGGAGACAGATACGCAGTATTTT.

The chain combines TRBV2 with TRBJ2-3, with 10 bases aligning to TRBD2. With 6 bases clipped from V and 2 bases from J, the junction kept 5 bases outside the gene matches. The CDR3 extends over 15 amino acids. CDR1 is SNHLY, CDR2 FYNNEI, per germline. CDR3 bases: TGTGCCAGCAGGAAACTAGCGGGAAACACAGATACGCAGTATTTT. Its translation is CASRKLAGNTDTQYF.

This chain joins TRBV21-1 and TRBJ1-4; no DNA check was done on the table's D call, TRBD1. TRBV21-1 is a pseudogene. The CDR3 is 17 residues long. DNA for the CDR3: TGTGCCAGCAGCGACCGAGGAGACAGGGGGGAAAGTGAAAAACTGTTTTTT. Amino acids: CASSDRGDRGESEKLFF.

The rearrangement links TRBV30 to TRBJ2-5; D gene unclear. Trimming stripped 2 bases from V and 3 bases from J, with 10 bases between. Germline V gene lookup returns CDR1 GTSNPN and CDR2 SVGIG (reference sequence). The CDR3 contains 13 residues. DNA for the CDR3: TGTGCCTGGAGTCAACCGGAGAAAGAGACCCAGTACTTC. This translates into CAWSQPEKETQYF.

The CDR3 nucleotides read TGTGCCACCAGCAGAGTTCTTGCTGGGGCCAACGTCCTGACTTTC. This codes for CATSRVLAGANVLTF. The chain recombines TRBV15 with TRBJ2-6; D gene uncertain. The V gene's germline CDR1 is LNHNV and CDR2 YYDKDF (reference sequence). V was shortened by 1 base and J by 2 bases, with 6 bases between the two germline ends. The CDR3 has 15 amino acids.

V and J are TRBV2 and TRBJ1-3, with D hard to call. Germline CDR1 and CDR2: SNHLY and FYNNEI. V was pared by 2 bases and J by 1 base, with 9 bases between. CDR3 length equals 15 residues. The CDR3 region is CASSETTGSGNTIYF. CDR3 bases: TGTGCCAGCAGTGAAACGACCGGGTCTGGAAACACCATATATTTT.

The rearrangement joins TRBV24-1 to TRBJ2-6; a possible D gene is TRBD2 (5 bases). CDR1 KGHDR and CDR2 SFDVKD come from the germline V gene. Trimming stripped 5 bases from V and 0 bases from J, with 7 bases between. The CDR3 has 15 amino acids. The CDR3 protein is CATSAGNSGANVLTF. The CDR3 nucleotides read TGTGCCACCAGTGCGGGGAACTCTGGGGCCAACGTCCTGACTTTC.